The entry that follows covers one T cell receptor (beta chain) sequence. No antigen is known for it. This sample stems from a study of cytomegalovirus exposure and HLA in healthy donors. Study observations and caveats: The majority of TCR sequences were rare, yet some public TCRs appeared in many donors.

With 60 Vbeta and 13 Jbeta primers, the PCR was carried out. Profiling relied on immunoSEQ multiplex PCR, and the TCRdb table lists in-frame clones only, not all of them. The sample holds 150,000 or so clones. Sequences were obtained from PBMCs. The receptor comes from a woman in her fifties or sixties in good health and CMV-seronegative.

CDR3 amino acids: CAWAVRVMNTEAFF. The CDR3 DNA is TGTGCCTGGGCGGTCAGGGTGATGAACACTGAAGCTTTCTTT. V gene TRBV30 combines with J gene TRBJ1-1; possible D gene TRBD1, 5 bases. V gave up 5 bases and J gave up 0 bases, with 13 bases separating them. The V gene's germline CDR1 is GTSNPN and CDR2 SVGIG (reference sequence). The CDR3 is made up of 14 amino acids. Complete variable domain (other parts from reference TRBV30 and TRBJ1-1): SQTIHQWPATLVQPVGSPLSLECTVEGTSNPNLYWYRQAAGRGLQLLFYSVGIGQISSEVPQNLSASRPQDRQFILSSKKLLLSDSGFYLCAWAVRVMNTEAFFGQGTRLTVV.